This is a list of T cell receptor beta chains from one sample in a study of blood T cell repertoires in COVID-19. Data came from immunoSEQ multiplex PCR; TCRdb stores just in-frame clones and leaves some out. Of about 670,000 clones in the sample, about 90% were seen once. Sequences were obtained from peripheral blood. These receptors were obtained from a woman younger than 35 with acute or convalescent COVID-19. The CDR3 runs from the conserved cysteine through the conserved F or W. The order of the fields is J gene, clone size, D gene, V gene, CDR3 protein, CDR3 DNA. A D gene is named only where the DNA matches it firmly. Part of the rows lack a size; the others show once, few, many or a class for expanded clones.

j_call: TRBJ2-3
clone_size: -
d_call: -
v_call: TRBV25-1
cdr3_aa: CASSEGSGKDTQYF
cdr3_nt: TGTGCCAGCAGTGAAGGTTCGGGGAAAGATACGCAGTATTTT

j_call: TRBJ1-2
clone_size: -
d_call: -
v_call: TRBV30
cdr3_aa: CAWRPAHYGYTF
cdr3_nt: TGTGCCTGGAGACCTGCGCACTATGGCTACACCTTC

j_call: TRBJ1-2
clone_size: -
d_call: TRBD1
v_call: TRBV19
cdr3_aa: CASSLSTGGGYTF
cdr3_nt: TGTGCCAGTAGCCTCTCGACAGGGGGAGGCTACACCTTC

j_call: TRBJ1-2
clone_size: -
d_call: TRBD1
v_call: TRBV19
cdr3_aa: CASSIRMRTGYGYTF
cdr3_nt: TGTGCCAGTAGTATCAGAATGAGGACAGGGTATGGCTACACCTTC

j_call: TRBJ1-6
clone_size: -
d_call: -
v_call: TRBV4-2
cdr3_aa: CASSQDGSGRNSPLHF
cdr3_nt: TGTGCCAGCAGCCAAGATGGGTCAGGTCGTAATTCACCCCTCCACTTT

j_call: TRBJ1-4
clone_size: -
d_call: -
v_call: TRBV11-2
cdr3_aa: CASSSGQGDEKLFF
cdr3_nt: TGTGCCAGCAGCTCGGGACAAGGGGATGAAAAACTGTTTTTT

j_call: TRBJ1-2
clone_size: -
d_call: TRBD1
v_call: TRBV2
cdr3_aa: CASLDRGPQFGDGYTF
cdr3_nt: TGTGCCAGTTTGGACAGGGGCCCTCAGTTTGGAGATGGCTACACCTTC

j_call: TRBJ1-5
clone_size: -
d_call: -
v_call: TRBV29-1
cdr3_aa: CSVADGWLGNQPQHF
cdr3_nt: TGCAGCGTAGCGGACGGCTGGTTGGGCAATCAGCCCCAGCATTTT

j_call: TRBJ1-2
clone_size: once
d_call: -
v_call: TRBV19
cdr3_aa: CASTLRVNYGYTF
cdr3_nt: TGTGCCAGTACCCTCAGGGTTAACTATGGCTACACCTTC

j_call: TRBJ2-7
clone_size: -
d_call: TRBD2
v_call: TRBV6-5
cdr3_aa: CASSSSWEGSYEQYF
cdr3_nt: TGTGCCAGCAGCTCCTCGTGGGAGGGCTCCTACGAGCAGTACTTC

j_call: TRBJ1-5
clone_size: -
d_call: -
v_call: TRBV7-2
cdr3_aa: CASSMEGGQPQHF
cdr3_nt: TGTGCCAGCAGCATGGAAGGCGGGCAGCCCCAGCATTTT

j_call: TRBJ1-1
clone_size: -
d_call: -
v_call: TRBV7-9
cdr3_aa: CASSPSGGNLMNTEAFF
cdr3_nt: TGTGCCAGCAGCCCCAGCGGGGGGAACCTTATGAACACTGAAGCTTTCTTT

j_call: TRBJ1-4
clone_size: -
d_call: -
v_call: TRBV5-4
cdr3_aa: CASSLSVSNEKLFF
cdr3_nt: TGTGCCAGCAGCCTCTCGGTCTCCAATGAAAAACTGTTTTTT

j_call: TRBJ1-1
clone_size: -
d_call: -
v_call: TRBV18
cdr3_aa: CASSIGGDTEAFF
cdr3_nt: TGTGCCAGCTCAATTGGGGGGGACACTGAAGCTTTCTTT

j_call: TRBJ2-7
clone_size: -
d_call: TRBD2
v_call: TRBV5-1
cdr3_aa: CASSLGLAGVAPRVDEQYF
cdr3_nt: TGCGCCAGCAGCCTCGGACTAGCGGGGGTTGCTCCGAGAGTCGACGAGCAGTACTTC

j_call: TRBJ2-5
clone_size: -
d_call: TRBD1
v_call: TRBV5-1
cdr3_aa: CASSFQGAGETQYF
cdr3_nt: TGCGCCAGCAGCTTCCAGGGGGCGGGGGAGACCCAGTACTTC

j_call: TRBJ1-1
clone_size: -
d_call: -
v_call: TRBV30
cdr3_aa: CAWSRFRDTEAFF
cdr3_nt: TGTGCCTGGAGTAGATTCAGGGACACTGAAGCTTTCTTT

j_call: TRBJ1-1
clone_size: -
d_call: -
v_call: TRBV12-5
cdr3_aa: CASGTTTFAAPAFF
cdr3_nt: TGTGCTAGTGGAACTACGACTTTTGCCGCCCCAGCTTTCTTT

j_call: TRBJ1-1
clone_size: -
d_call: TRBD1
v_call: TRBV29-1
cdr3_aa: CSVASQGLLNTEAFF
cdr3_nt: TGCAGCGTTGCTTCACAGGGGCTATTGAACACTGAAGCTTTCTTT

j_call: TRBJ2-5
clone_size: -
d_call: -
v_call: TRBV23-1
cdr3_aa: CASSQSRGFIQETQYF
cdr3_nt: TGCGCCAGCAGTCAATCGAGGGGGTTCATCCAAGAGACCCAGTACTTC

j_call: TRBJ1-1
clone_size: few
d_call: -
v_call: TRBV7-9
cdr3_aa: CASSGLEGFSRTEAFF
cdr3_nt: TGTGCCAGCAGCGGACTCGAAGGGTTTAGTAGGACTGAAGCTTTCTTT

j_call: TRBJ1-1
clone_size: -
d_call: -
v_call: TRBV27
cdr3_aa: CASSLSRARGTEAFF
cdr3_nt: TGTGCCAGCAGTTTATCTAGGGCACGGGGTACTGAAGCTTTCTTT

j_call: TRBJ2-2
clone_size: -
d_call: TRBD2
v_call: TRBV18
cdr3_aa: CASSPVLAASTGELFF
cdr3_nt: TGTGCCAGCTCACCGGTACTAGCGGCCTCCACCGGGGAGCTGTTTTTT

j_call: TRBJ1-6
clone_size: once
d_call: -
v_call: TRBV7-2
cdr3_aa: CASRFDTGNSPLHF
cdr3_nt: TGTGCCAGCAGGTTCGATACGGGGAATTCACCCCTCCACTTT

j_call: TRBJ1-5
clone_size: few
d_call: TRBD1
v_call: TRBV30
cdr3_aa: CAWSEGRTGGKQPQHF
cdr3_nt: TGTGCCTGGAGTGAGGGGAGGACAGGGGGCAAACAGCCCCAGCATTTT

j_call: TRBJ1-2
clone_size: -
d_call: -
v_call: TRBV27
cdr3_aa: CASSLTITAIPYGYTF
cdr3_nt: TGTGCCAGCAGTTTAACAATAACAGCCATTCCGTATGGCTACACCTTC

j_call: TRBJ2-5
clone_size: -
d_call: -
v_call: TRBV9
cdr3_aa: CASSEGGGAQETQYF
cdr3_nt: TGTGCCAGCAGCGAGGGAGGGGGGGCCCAAGAGACCCAGTACTTC

j_call: TRBJ2-2
clone_size: -
d_call: -
v_call: TRBV5-8
cdr3_aa: CASSLAWPLRVTGELFF
cdr3_nt: TGTGCCAGCAGCTTGGCCTGGCCGTTGAGGGTCACCGGGGAGCTGTTTTTT

j_call: TRBJ1-3
clone_size: -
d_call: -
v_call: TRBV9
cdr3_aa: CASSVEGGNTIYF
cdr3_nt: TGTGCCAGCAGCGTCGAGGGTGGAAACACCATATATTTT

j_call: TRBJ1-1
clone_size: -
d_call: -
v_call: TRBV6-5
cdr3_aa: CASSLGTEAFF
cdr3_nt: TGTGCCAGCAGTCTAGGAACTGAAGCTTTCTTT

j_call: TRBJ2-1
clone_size: -
d_call: -
v_call: TRBV5-5
cdr3_aa: CASSVQGSAVRNNEQFF
cdr3_nt: TGTGCCAGCAGCGTCCAGGGGTCAGCGGTGAGAAACAATGAGCAGTTCTTC

j_call: TRBJ1-6
clone_size: -
d_call: -
v_call: TRBV27
cdr3_aa: CASSSVGNSPLHF
cdr3_nt: TGTGCCAGCAGTTCGGTCGGGAATTCACCCCTCCACTTT

j_call: TRBJ1-6
clone_size: -
d_call: TRBD1
v_call: TRBV7-3
cdr3_aa: CASRPDRGNSPLHF
cdr3_nt: TGTGCCAGCAGACCGGACAGGGGGAATTCACCCCTCCACTTT

j_call: TRBJ1-3
clone_size: -
d_call: -
v_call: TRBV3-1/TRBV3-2
cdr3_aa: CASSQDRGNTIYF
cdr3_nt: TGTGCCAGCAGCCAAGACAGGGGAAACACCATATATTTT

j_call: TRBJ1-1
clone_size: -
d_call: -
v_call: TRBV19
cdr3_aa: CASWRENTEAFF
cdr3_nt: TGTGCCAGTTGGAGGGAGAACACTGAAGCTTTCTTT

j_call: TRBJ2-7
clone_size: -
d_call: TRBD1
v_call: TRBV28
cdr3_aa: CASTSNPGQGYEQYF
cdr3_nt: TGTGCCAGCACCTCAAACCCGGGACAGGGCTACGAGCAGTACTTC

j_call: TRBJ1-5
clone_size: -
d_call: -
v_call: TRBV6-5
cdr3_aa: CASTRERDQPQHF
cdr3_nt: TGTGCCAGCACCCGAGAGAGGGATCAGCCCCAGCATTTT

j_call: TRBJ1-2
clone_size: -
d_call: TRBD1
v_call: TRBV29-1
cdr3_aa: CSVASTGGGYGYTF
cdr3_nt: TGCAGCGTTGCATCGACAGGGGGCGGGTATGGCTACACCTTC

j_call: TRBJ1-4
clone_size: -
d_call: TRBD1
v_call: TRBV7-9
cdr3_aa: CASSLAYQGDEKLFF
cdr3_nt: TGTGCCAGCAGCTTAGCCTATCAGGGGGATGAAAAACTGTTTTTT

j_call: TRBJ2-1
clone_size: -
d_call: -
v_call: TRBV21-1
cdr3_aa: CVLGQVPNEQFF
cdr3_nt: TGTGTCCTGGGACAGGTCCCCAATGAGCAGTTCTTC